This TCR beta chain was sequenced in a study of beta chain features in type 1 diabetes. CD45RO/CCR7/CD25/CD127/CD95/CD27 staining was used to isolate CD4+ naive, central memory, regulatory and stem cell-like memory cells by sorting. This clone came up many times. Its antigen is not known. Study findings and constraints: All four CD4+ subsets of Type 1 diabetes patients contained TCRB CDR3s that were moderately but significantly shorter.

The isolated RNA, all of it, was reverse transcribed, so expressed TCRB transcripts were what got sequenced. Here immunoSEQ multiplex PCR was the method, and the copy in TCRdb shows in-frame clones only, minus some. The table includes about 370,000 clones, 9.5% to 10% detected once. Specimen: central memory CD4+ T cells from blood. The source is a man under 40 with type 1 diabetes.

The CDR3 sequence: CASSQSGNTIYF. The CDR3 DNA is TGTGCCAGTAGCCAATCTGGAAACACCATATATTTT. The chain combines TRBV19 with TRBJ1-3; D uncertain. CDR3 length equals 12 residues. Germline V lookup: CDR1 LNHDA, CDR2 SQIVND (reference sequence). Trimming shortened V by 6 bases and J by 1 base, and 4 bases separated the two germline ends.